The 18 T cell receptor beta chains given below trace back to one sample, sequenced in a study of control samples from healthy donors and cancer patients. Clones were read by immunoSEQ multiplex PCR, and TCRdb kept only the in-frame ones, dropping some. Of 100,000 to 150,000 clones listed, about 95% are singletons. The sequenced material came from blood. The receptors derive from a man aged 25-45 years in good health.

This rearrangement joins TRBV27 to TRBJ1-4, with a weak D call TRBD1 (5 bases). Per the germline V gene, CDR1 is MNHEY and CDR2 is SMNVEV (reference sequence). Trimming shortened V by 8 bases and J by 10 bases, and 17 bases separated the two germline ends. The CDR3 sequence is 13 residues long. The chain's CDR3 is CASGISPGGKLFF. In DNA, the CDR3 is TGTGCCAGCGGAATTTCCCCTGGGGGAAAACTGTTTTTT.

This chain links TRBV12-5 with TRBJ2-2, with D perhaps matching TRBD1 (6 bases). V was cut by 1 base and J by 4 bases, with 10 bases left in between. Germline V gene sequence: CDR1 LGHNT, CDR2 FRNRAP. The CDR3 has 15 amino acids. The CDR3 region has the DNA TGTGCTAGTGGTTTGGGAGACAGGACCACCGGGGAGCTGTTTTTT. Amino acid sequence: CASGLGDRTTGELFF.

V usage is TRBV30 and J usage is TRBJ1-5; D remains ambiguous. This CDR3 has 12 residues. Germline CDR1 is GTSNPN and CDR2 is SVGIG (reference sequence). Trimming stripped 0 bases from V and 6 bases from J, with 6 bases between. CDR3 DNA sequence: TGTGCCTGGAGTGTAGAGGGTCAGCCCCAGCATTTT. This sequence encodes CAWSVEGQPQHF. The full variable domain, its missing parts supplied by reference TRBV30 and TRBJ1-5, is SQTIHQWPATLVQPVGSPLSLECTVEGTSNPNLYWYRQAAGRGLQLLFYSVGIGQISSEVPQNLSASRPQDRQFILSSKKLLLSDSGFYLCAWSVEGQPQHFGDGTRLSIL.

The rearrangement joins TRBV9 to TRBJ2-3; no reliable D call. The CDR3 has 12 residues. Looked up from germline, CDR1 is SGDLS and CDR2 is YYNGEE. V gave up 4 bases and J gave up 2 bases, with 5 bases separating them. The CDR3 DNA follows: TGTGCCAGCAGCACACCCACAGATACGCAGTATTTT. This sequence encodes CASSTPTDTQYF.

This chain uses TRBV2 with TRBJ1-1; D not resolved. This CDR3 comprises 12 residues. CDR1 SNHLY and CDR2 FYNNEI come from the germline V gene. V was trimmed by 8 bases and J by 4 bases, leaving 11 bases between them. CDR3 amino acids: CASRTGPTEAFF. The CDR3, as DNA: TGTGCCAGCCGGACGGGCCCCACTGAAGCTTTCTTT.

The rearrangement uses TRBV6-4 and TRBJ1-3; the D is unclear. CDR1 MRHNA and CDR2 SNTAGT come from the germline V gene. The V gene lost 8 bases and the J gene lost 3 bases, with 11 bases spanning the gap. The CDR3 contains 13 residues. This CDR3 reads CASFYGIGNTIYF. CDR3 coding DNA: TGTGCCAGCTTCTACGGAATTGGAAACACCATATATTTT.

The chain recombines TRBV11-2 with TRBJ1-1; perhaps TRBD1 as D (5 bases). Germline CDR1 SGHAT, CDR2 FQNNGV. The CDR3 extends over 15 amino acids. Trimming cost V 5 bases and J 6 bases, with 19 bases left between them. CDR3 bases: TGTGCCAGCAGCACCTCGGTAGGGGCGAGCGCTGAAGCTTTCTTT. The encoded protein is CASSTSVGASAEAFF.

The chain carries TRBV5-1 and TRBJ1-6; tentative D call: TRBD1 (5 bases). The germline CDR1 and CDR2 sequences are SGHRS and YFSETQ. The CDR3 sequence is 13 residues long. V lost 7 bases and J 10 bases, leaving 15 bases between the germline ends. The CDR3 spells CASGLQAESPLHF. The CDR3 bases are TGCGCCAGCGGTCTACAGGCCGAATCACCCCTCCACTTT.

The CDR3 loop reads CASSLRYQETQYF. CDR3 DNA sequence: TGTGCCAGCAGCTTACGCTACCAAGAGACCCAGTACTTC. This sequence joins TRBV7-2 and TRBJ2-5; D unclear. CDR1 and CDR2 from the germline V gene are SGHTA and FQGNSA. The ends were cut back, 2 bases at V and 0 bases at J, with 4 bases in the middle. This CDR3 is built from 13 residues. Combining the CDR3 with reference TRBV7-2 and TRBJ2-5 gives the whole variable domain GAGVSQSPSNKVTEKGKDVELRCDPISGHTALYWYRQSLGQGLEFLIYFQGNSAPDKSGLPSDRFSAERTGGSVSTLTIQRTQQEDSAVYLCASSLRYQETQYFGPGTRLLVL.

The gene calls are TRBV19 and TRBJ1-5; D perhaps matches TRBD1 (5 bases). Germline assignment: CDR1 LNHDA and CDR2 SQIVND (reference sequence). The CDR3 has 17 residues. The V and J ends lost 1 base and 5 bases respectively, with 18 bases between them. The CDR3 coding sequence is TGTGCCAGTAGTATAGCCCTCTACAGGTACGGGGATCAGCCCCAGCATTTT. Its translation: CASSIALYRYGDQPQHF.

This clone has a single count. The V gene is TRBV19, the J gene TRBJ1-2, with D possibly being TRBD1 (6 bases). V lost 3 bases and J 6 bases, leaving 17 bases between the germline ends. Germline values: CDR1 LNHDA, CDR2 SQIVND (reference sequence). The CDR3 has 15 amino acids. The CDR3 sequence: CASSMWQGTWDGYTF. The CDR3 nucleotides are TGTGCCAGTAGTATGTGGCAGGGGACCTGGGATGGCTACACCTTC.

The rearrangement uses TRBV9 and TRBJ1-1; no reliable D call. The germline V and J ends were trimmed by 0 bases and 6 bases, with 18 bases remaining between them. Germline CDR1 is SGDLS and CDR2 is YYNGEE. The CDR3 is 16 amino acids. The CDR3 here is CASSVDGVRTNSEAFF. The CDR3 DNA sequence: TGTGCCAGCAGCGTAGATGGGGTAAGGACCAATTCTGAAGCTTTCTTT.

The genes are TRBV9 and TRBJ1-4; 8 bases align to TRBD1. The CDR3 sequence is 14 residues long. Germline CDR1 is SGDLS and CDR2 is YYNGEE. Trimming at V came to 2 bases and at J to 7 bases, leaving 4 bases not matched to a gene. CDR3 residues: CASSVGQGGEKLFF. The CDR3 DNA follows: TGTGCCAGCAGCGTCGGACAGGGAGGTGAAAAACTGTTTTTT.

V usage is TRBV19 and J usage is TRBJ1-2; 9 bases are a match to TRBD1. This CDR3 comprises 14 residues. Looked up from germline, CDR1 is LNHDA and CDR2 is SQIVND (reference sequence). V was clipped by 6 bases and J by 4 bases; unmatched bases: 6. As DNA, the CDR3 is TGTGCCAGTAGCCGGGACAGGGCGAGCTATGGCTACACCTTC. Protein sequence: CASSRDRASYGYTF.

This chain connects TRBV6-2 or TRBV6-3 to TRBJ1-3, with 7 positions matching TRBD1. The CDR3 runs to 18 residues. The ends lost 2 bases at V and 0 bases at J; junction bases unmatched: 10. CDR1 and CDR2 (germline): MNHEY, SVGEGT. CDR3 DNA: TGTGCCAGCAGTTACATCACCGGGACAGTAAGCTCTGGAAACACCATATATTTT. Its translation: CASSYITGTVSSGNTIYF.

This clone was found once. The chain joins TRBV7-9 to TRBJ1-5; TRBD1 matches 7 bases. In germline, CDR1 is SEHNR, CDR2 FQNEAQ (reference sequence). V lost 5 bases and J lost 4; bases outside the gene matches: 8. The CDR3 runs to 15 residues. The CDR3 DNA is TGTGCCAGCAGCCACGACAGGGAAGGAAATCAGCCCCAGCATTTT. Amino acid sequence: CASSHDREGNQPQHF.

The CDR3 here is CASSPDRAGANVLTF. DNA of the CDR3: TGTGCCAGCAGCCCGGACAGGGCTGGGGCCAACGTCCTGACTTTC. The genes are TRBV7-3 and TRBJ2-6, with 8 nucleotides matching TRBD1. From germline, CDR1 is SGHTA and CDR2 FQGTGA. With V trimmed by 5 bases and J by 2 bases, 2 bases remained unmatched. The CDR3 has 15 residues.

This clone has more than one count but fewer than ten. V and J are TRBV7-2 and TRBJ1-4; D may be TRBD1 (5 bases). The CDR3 extends over 15 amino acids. V gave up 4 bases and J gave up 5 bases, with 14 bases separating them. Germline V CDR1 and CDR2: SGHTA, FQGNSA. The CDR3 DNA reads TGTGCCAGCAGCTCCCAGGGACGGCTAAATGAAAAACTGTTTTTT. Translating it yields CASSSQGRLNEKLFF. Full variable domain (outside the CDR3, taken from reference TRBV7-2 and TRBJ1-4): GAGVSQSPSNKVTEKGKDVELRCDPISGHTALYWYRQSLGQGLEFLIYFQGNSAPDKSGLPSDRFSAERTGGSVSTLTIQRTQQEDSAVYLCASSSQGRLNEKLFFGSGTQLSVL.